This T cell receptor (beta chain) stems from a study of T cells in Graves' hyperthyroidism and ophthalmopathy. Study outcomes and limitations: Clonotypes that were expanded in thyroid above 0.001 mostly appeared in blood too.

J lost 15 bases, V lost 6 bases, and 7 bases had no gene match. Germline lookup yields CDR1 MNHEY and CDR2 SVGEGT. CDR3 size: 11 residues. Researchers amplified the TCR beta CDR3 regions from RNA transcripts. The HTBI primer set served for first-round RT-PCR of the TCR CDR3. MiXCR, applied by TCRdb to the multiplex PCR reads, yields one record per CDR3 protein. In the table there are 85,000 to 110,000 distinct CDR3 sequences, approximately 50% of which are singletons. Worth noting for this clonotype: As yet, its antigen is unknown. A much bigger clone sits one base away, suggesting this may be a read error.

Aged 18 to 65, the patients had hyperthyroidism that was newly diagnosed and had lasted under 2 months. Sequencing was performed on blood. The chain carries TRBV6-2 or TRBV6-3 and TRBJ1-4; 7 nucleotides agree with TRBD1. This TCR came from a man in his forties with Graves' hyperthyroidism. In nucleotides, the CDR3 is TGTGCCAGCAGCCCCGGGACAGAGGTGTTTTTT. It encodes CASSPGTEVFF.